Here is one TCR beta chain with its context. The data were obtained in a study of T cell responses to AZD1222 COVID-19 vaccine. Sequencing was performed with immunoSEQ multiplex PCR; in TCRdb, only in-frame clones are kept and a portion is missing. The data contain approximately 70,000 clones, about three quarters of them seen just once; the ten biggest clones take up less than 50%. CDR3 length: 16 residues. Looked up from germline, CDR1 is SEHNR and CDR2 is FQNEAQ (reference sequence). The V gene end was trimmed by 5 bases and the J gene end by 4 bases; junction bases not matched to a gene: 13. Sequenced here: peripheral blood, sampled 28 days after the second AZD1222 dose. The chain couples TRBV7-9 to TRBJ2-5, with 7 positions matching TRBD1. The TCR originated in an adult who received the AZD1222 COVID-19 vaccine. This CDR3 is CASSPREGQYVETQYF. The CDR3 DNA reads as TGTGCCAGCAGCCCCCGTGAGGGACAGTACGTAGAGACCCAGTACTTC.